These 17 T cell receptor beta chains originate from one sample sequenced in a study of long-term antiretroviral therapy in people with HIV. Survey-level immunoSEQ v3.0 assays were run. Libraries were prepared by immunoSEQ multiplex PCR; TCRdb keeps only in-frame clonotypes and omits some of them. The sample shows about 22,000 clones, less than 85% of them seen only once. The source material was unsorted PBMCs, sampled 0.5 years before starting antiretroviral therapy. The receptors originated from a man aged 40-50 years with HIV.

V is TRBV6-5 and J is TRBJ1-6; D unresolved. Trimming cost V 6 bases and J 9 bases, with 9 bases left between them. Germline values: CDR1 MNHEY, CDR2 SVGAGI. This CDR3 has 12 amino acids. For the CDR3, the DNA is TGTGCCAGCAGATTACCGGGTTCACCCCTCCACTTT. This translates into CASRLPGSPLHF.

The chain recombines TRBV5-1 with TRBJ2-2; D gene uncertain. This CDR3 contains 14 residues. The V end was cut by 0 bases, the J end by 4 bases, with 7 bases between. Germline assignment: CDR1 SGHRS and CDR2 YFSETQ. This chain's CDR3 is CASSLDSPTGELFF. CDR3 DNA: TGCGCCAGCAGCTTGGACAGTCCCACCGGGGAGCTGTTTTTT. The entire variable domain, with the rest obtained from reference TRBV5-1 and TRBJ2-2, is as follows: KAGVTQTPRYLIKTRGQQVTLSCSPISGHRSVSWYQQTPGQGLQFLFEYFSETQRNKGNFPGRFSGRQFSNSRSEMNVSTLELGDSALYLCASSLDSPTGELFFGEGSRLTVL.

CDR3 nucleotides: TGTGCCTGGAGGAAGGGGACAGGGGGCTCCTACGAGCAGTACTTC. Protein product: CAWRKGTGGSYEQYF. V and J are TRBV30 and TRBJ2-7, with 11 bases fitting TRBD1. V was pared by 3 bases and J by 0 bases, with 4 bases of the junction left unmatched. CDR3 length equals 15 residues. CDR1 GTSNPN and CDR2 SVGIG come from the germline V gene (reference sequence).

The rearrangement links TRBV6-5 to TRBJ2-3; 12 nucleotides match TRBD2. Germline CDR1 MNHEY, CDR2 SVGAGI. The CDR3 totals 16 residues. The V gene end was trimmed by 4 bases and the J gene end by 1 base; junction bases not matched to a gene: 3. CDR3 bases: TGTGCCAGCAGTTCGTCTAGCGGGGGGGGCACAGATACGCAGTATTTT. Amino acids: CASSSSSGGGTDTQYF.

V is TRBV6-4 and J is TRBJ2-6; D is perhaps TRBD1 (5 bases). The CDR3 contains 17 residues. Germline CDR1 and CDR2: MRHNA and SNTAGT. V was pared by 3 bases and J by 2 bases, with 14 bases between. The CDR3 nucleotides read TGTGCCAGCAGTGAGCAGGGTACTATAGCTGGGGCCAACGTCCTGACTTTC. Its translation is CASSEQGTIAGANVLTF.

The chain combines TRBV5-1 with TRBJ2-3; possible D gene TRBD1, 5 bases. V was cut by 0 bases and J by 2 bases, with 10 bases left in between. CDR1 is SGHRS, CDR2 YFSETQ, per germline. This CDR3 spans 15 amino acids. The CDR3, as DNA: TGCGCCAGCAGCTTGGGCAGGGTGGCCACAGATACGCAGTATTTT. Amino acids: CASSLGRVATDTQYF. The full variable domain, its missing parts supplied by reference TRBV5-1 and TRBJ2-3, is KAGVTQTPRYLIKTRGQQVTLSCSPISGHRSVSWYQQTPGQGLQFLFEYFSETQRNKGNFPGRFSGRQFSNSRSEMNVSTLELGDSALYLCASSLGRVATDTQYFGPGTRLTVL.

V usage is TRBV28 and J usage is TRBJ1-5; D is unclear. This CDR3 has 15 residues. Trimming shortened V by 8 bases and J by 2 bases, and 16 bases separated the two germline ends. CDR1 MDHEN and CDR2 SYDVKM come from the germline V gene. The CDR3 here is CASVDVRYGNQPQHF. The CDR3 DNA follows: TGTGCCAGCGTGGATGTGAGGTATGGCAATCAGCCCCAGCATTTT.

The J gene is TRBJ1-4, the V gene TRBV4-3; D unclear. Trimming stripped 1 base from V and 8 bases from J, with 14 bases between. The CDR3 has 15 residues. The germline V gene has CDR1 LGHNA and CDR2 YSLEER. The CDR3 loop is CASSQGSSLREKLFF. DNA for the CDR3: TGCGCCAGCAGCCAAGGGAGTAGCTTGAGGGAAAAACTGTTTTTT.

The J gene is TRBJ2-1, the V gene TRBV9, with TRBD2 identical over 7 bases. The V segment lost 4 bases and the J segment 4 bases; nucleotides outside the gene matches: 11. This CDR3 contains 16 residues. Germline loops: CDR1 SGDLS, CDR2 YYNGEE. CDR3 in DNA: TGTGCCAGCAGCCCTACTTACGGGACTACTTACAATGAGCAGTTCTTC. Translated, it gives CASSPTYGTTYNEQFF.

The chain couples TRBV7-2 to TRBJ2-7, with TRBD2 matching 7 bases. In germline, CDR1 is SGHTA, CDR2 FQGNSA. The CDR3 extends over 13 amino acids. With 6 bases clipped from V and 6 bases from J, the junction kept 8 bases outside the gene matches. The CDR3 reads CASRPGSGAEQYF. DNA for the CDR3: TGTGCCAGCAGGCCCGGGAGCGGGGCCGAGCAGTACTTC.

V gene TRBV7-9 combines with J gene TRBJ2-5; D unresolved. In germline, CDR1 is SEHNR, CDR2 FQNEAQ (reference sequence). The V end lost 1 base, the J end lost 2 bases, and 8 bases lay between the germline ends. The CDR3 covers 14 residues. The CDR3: CASSLVRAQETQYF. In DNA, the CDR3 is TGTGCCAGCAGCTTAGTACGCGCACAAGAGACCCAGTACTTC.

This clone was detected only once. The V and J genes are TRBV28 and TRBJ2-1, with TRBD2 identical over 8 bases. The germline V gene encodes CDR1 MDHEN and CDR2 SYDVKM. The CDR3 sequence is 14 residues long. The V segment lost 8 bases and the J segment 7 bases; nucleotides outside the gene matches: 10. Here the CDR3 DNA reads TGTGCCAGCGGTACTAGCGGTTGGCGTAATGAGCAGTTCTTC. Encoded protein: CASGTSGWRNEQFF.

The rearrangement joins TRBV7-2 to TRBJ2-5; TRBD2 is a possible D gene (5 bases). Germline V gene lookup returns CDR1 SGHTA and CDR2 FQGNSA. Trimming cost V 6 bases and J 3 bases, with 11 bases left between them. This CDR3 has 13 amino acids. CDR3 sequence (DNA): TGTGCCAGCAGTCGACTACCCAAAGAGACCCAGTACTTC. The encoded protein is CASSRLPKETQYF.

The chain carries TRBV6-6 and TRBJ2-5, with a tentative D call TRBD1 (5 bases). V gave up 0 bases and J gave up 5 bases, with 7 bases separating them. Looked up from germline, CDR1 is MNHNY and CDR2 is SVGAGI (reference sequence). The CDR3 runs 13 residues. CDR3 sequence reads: CASSYSAGETQYF. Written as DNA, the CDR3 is TGTGCCAGCAGTTACTCGGCAGGGGAGACCCAGTACTTC.

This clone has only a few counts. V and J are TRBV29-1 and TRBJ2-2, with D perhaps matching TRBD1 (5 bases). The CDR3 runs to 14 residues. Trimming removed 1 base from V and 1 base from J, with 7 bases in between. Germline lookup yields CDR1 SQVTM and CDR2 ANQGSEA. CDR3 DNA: TGCAGCGTTGAAGCCACAGGGAACACCGGGGAGCTGTTTTTT. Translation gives CSVEATGNTGELFF.

The CDR3 sequence is CASSRTSGGENEQFF. In DNA, the CDR3 is TGTGCCAGCAGCCGGACTAGCGGGGGGGAAAATGAGCAGTTCTTC. The rearrangement links TRBV7-2 to TRBJ2-1, with TRBD2 matching 15 bases. The V segment lost 5 bases and the J segment 7 bases; nucleotides outside the gene matches: 3. The V gene's germline CDR1 is SGHTA and CDR2 FQGNSA. The CDR3 extends over 15 amino acids. The full variable domain, with the rest looked up from reference TRBV7-2 and TRBJ2-1, is GAGVSQSPSNKVTEKGKDVELRCDPISGHTALYWYRQSLGQGLEFLIYFQGNSAPDKSGLPSDRFSAERTGGSVSTLTIQRTQQEDSAVYLCASSRTSGGENEQFFGPGTRLTVL.

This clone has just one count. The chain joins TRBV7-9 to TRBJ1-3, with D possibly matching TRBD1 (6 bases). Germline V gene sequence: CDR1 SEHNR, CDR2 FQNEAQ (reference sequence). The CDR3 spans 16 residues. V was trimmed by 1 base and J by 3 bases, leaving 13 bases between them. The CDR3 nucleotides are TGTGCCAGCAGCTTAGGTGGGGGGGCGCTTGGAAACACCATATATTTT. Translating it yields CASSLGGGALGNTIYF. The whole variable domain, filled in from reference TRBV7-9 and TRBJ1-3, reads DTGVSQNPRHKITKRGQNVTFRCDPISEHNRLYWYRQTLGQGPEFLTYFQNEAQLEKSRLLSDRFSAERPKGSFSTLEIQRTEQGDSAMYLCASSLGGGALGNTIYFGEGSWLTVV.